The clone carrying this T cell receptor (beta chain) was recorded many times. Germline V gives CDR1 SGHTS, CDR2 YDEGEE. The CDR3 is 14 residues long. The V gene lost 4 bases and the J gene lost 0 bases, with 7 bases spanning the gap. Researchers prepared the TCRbeta library using unique molecular identifiers, the study reports. TCRdb redid the calling of the PCR reads with MiXCR, one entry per CDR3 protein. The sample shows some 640,000 distinct CDR3 sequences, 16% of them seen only once. The data originate from a study of T-cell reconstitution after alpha-beta-depleted transplantation in children. The chain couples TRBV5-8 to TRBJ2-2; maybe TRBD2 (5 bases). This sequence was found in a human donor who donated a stem cell graft to a child with acute myeloid leukemia. The specimen comprised PBMCs from the stem cell graft donor, sampled from the stem cell graft. DNA of the CDR3: TGTGCCAGCAGCCTGGAGGCGAACACCGGGGAGCTGTTTTTT. It codes for CASSLEANTGELFF. Filled out from reference TRBV5-8 and TRBJ2-2, the complete variable domain reads EAGVTQSPTHLIKTRGQQATLRCSPISGHTSVYWYQQALGLGLQFLLWYDEGEERNRGNFPPRFSGRQFPNYSSELNVNALELEDSALYLCASSLEANTGELFFGEGSRLTVL.